This entry is about one T cell receptor beta chain. The data stem from a study of blood T cell repertoires in COVID-19. Study-wide context: T cells, B-cell-depleted T cells, or PBMCs supplied cDNA or gDNA.

Per the germline V gene, CDR1 is MNHEY and CDR2 is SVGEGT. The CDR3 runs 13 residues. Trimming cost V 4 bases and J 4 bases, with 8 bases left between them. Measured with immunoSEQ multiplex PCR; TCRdb has only the in-frame clones, and not every one. The sample includes tens of thousands of clones, roughly 85% of them seen just once. Input material: peripheral blood. The V gene is TRBV6-2 or TRBV6-3, the J gene TRBJ1-3; D remains ambiguous. The source is a man in his fifties or sixties with active or convalescent COVID-19. The CDR3 coding sequence is TGTGCCAGCAGTTTACAGTGGGGAAACACCATATATTTT. Translated: CASSLQWGNTIYF.